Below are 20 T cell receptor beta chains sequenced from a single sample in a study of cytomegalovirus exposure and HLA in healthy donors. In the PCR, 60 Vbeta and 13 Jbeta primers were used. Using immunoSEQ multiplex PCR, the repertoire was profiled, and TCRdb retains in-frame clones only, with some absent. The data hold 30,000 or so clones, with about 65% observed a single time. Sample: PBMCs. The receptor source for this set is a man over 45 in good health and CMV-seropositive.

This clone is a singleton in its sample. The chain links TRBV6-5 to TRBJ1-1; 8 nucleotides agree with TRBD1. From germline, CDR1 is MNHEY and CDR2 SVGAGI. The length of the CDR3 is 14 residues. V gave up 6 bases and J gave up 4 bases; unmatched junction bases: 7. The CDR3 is CASSLQGDSTEAFF. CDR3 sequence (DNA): TGTGCCAGCAGCTTACAGGGGGACAGCACTGAAGCTTTCTTT.

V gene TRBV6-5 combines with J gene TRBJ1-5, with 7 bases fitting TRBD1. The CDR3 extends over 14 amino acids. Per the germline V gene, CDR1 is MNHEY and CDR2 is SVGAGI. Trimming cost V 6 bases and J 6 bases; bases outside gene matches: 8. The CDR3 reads CASSQDRVTQPQHF. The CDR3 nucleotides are TGTGCCAGCAGCCAAGACAGGGTCACTCAGCCCCAGCATTTT.

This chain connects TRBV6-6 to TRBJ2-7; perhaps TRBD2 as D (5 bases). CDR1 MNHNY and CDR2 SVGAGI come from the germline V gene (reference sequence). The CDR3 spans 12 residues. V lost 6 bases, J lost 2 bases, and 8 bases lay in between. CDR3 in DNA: TGTGCCAGCAGAACCGGGACCTACGAGCAGTACTTC. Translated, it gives CASRTGTYEQYF.

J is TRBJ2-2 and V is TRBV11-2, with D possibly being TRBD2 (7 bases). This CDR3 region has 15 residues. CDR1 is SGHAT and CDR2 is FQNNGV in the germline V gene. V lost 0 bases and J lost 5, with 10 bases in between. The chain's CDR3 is CASSLEGRGTGELFF. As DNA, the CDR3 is TGTGCCAGCAGCTTAGAAGGGAGGGGGACCGGGGAGCTGTTTTTT. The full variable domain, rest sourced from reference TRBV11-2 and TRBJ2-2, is EAGVAQSPRYKIIEKRQSVAFWCNPISGHATLYWYQQILGQGPKLLIQFQNNGVVDDSQLPKDRFSAERLKGVDSTLKIQPAKLEDSAVYLCASSLEGRGTGELFFGEGSRLTVL.

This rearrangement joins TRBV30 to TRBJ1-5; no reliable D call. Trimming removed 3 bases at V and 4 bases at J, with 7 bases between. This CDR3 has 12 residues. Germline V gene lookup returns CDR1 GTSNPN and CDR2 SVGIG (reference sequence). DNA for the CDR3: TGTGCCTGGAGCACCACAAATCAGCCCCAGCATTTT. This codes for CAWSTTNQPQHF.

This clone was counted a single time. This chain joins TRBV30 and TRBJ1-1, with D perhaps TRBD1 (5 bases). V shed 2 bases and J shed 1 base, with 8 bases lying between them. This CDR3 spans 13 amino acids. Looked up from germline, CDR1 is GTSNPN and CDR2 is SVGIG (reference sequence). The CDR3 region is CAWSSGGNTEAFF. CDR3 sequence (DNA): TGTGCCTGGAGTTCCGGGGGGAACACTGAAGCTTTCTTT.

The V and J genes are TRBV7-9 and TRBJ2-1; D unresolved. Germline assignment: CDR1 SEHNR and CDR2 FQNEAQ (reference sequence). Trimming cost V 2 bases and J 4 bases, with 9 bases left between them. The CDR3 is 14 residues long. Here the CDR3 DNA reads TGTGCCAGCAGCTTAAGTGGCAGATACAATGAGCAGTTCTTC. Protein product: CASSLSGRYNEQFF.

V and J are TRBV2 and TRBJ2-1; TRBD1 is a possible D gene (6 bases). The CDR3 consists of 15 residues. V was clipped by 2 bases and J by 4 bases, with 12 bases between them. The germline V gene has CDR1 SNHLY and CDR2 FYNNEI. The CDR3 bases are TGTGCCAGCAGTGAATGGGCAGGGGCATACAATGAGCAGTTCTTC. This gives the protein CASSEWAGAYNEQFF.

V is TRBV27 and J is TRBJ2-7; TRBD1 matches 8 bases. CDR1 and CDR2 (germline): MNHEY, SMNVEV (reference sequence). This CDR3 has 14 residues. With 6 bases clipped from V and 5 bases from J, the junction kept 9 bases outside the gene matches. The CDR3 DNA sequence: TGTGCCAGCAGCCAAACGGGACAGGTCAACGAGCAGTACTTC. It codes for CASSQTGQVNEQYF.

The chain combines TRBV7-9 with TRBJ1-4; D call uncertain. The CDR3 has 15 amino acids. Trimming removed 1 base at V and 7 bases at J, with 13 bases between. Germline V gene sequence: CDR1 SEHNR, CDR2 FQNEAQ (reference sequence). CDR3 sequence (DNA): TGTGCCAGCAGCTTAGGAGGCCGGGAACGTGAAAAACTGTTTTTT. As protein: CASSLGGREREKLFF.

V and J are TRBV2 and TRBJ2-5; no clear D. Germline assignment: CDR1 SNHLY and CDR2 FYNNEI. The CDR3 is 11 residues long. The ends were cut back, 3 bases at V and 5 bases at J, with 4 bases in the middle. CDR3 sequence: CASSERETQYF. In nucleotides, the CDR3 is TGTGCCAGCAGTGAGAGGGAGACCCAGTACTTC.

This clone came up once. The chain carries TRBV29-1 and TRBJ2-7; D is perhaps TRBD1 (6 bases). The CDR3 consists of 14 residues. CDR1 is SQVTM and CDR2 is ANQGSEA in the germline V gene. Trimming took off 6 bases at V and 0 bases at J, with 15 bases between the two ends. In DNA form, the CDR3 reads TGCAGCGTATCTGACAGGCGGATCTCCTACGAGCAGTACTTC. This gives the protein CSVSDRRISYEQYF.

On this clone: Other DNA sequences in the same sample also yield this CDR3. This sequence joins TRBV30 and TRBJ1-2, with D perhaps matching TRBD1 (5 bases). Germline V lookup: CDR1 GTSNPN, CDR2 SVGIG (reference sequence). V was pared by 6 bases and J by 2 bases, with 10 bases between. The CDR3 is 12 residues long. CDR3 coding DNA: TGTGCCTGTGGACAAGTCAACTATGGCTACACCTTC. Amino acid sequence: CACGQVNYGYTF.

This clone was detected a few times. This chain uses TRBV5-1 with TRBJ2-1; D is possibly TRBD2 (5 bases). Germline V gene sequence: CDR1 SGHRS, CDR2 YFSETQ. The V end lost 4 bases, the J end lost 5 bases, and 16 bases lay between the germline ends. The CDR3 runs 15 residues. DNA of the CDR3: TGCGCCAGCAGCCGTGGGAGCCACTCAGACAATGAGCAGTTCTTC. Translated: CASSRGSHSDNEQFF.

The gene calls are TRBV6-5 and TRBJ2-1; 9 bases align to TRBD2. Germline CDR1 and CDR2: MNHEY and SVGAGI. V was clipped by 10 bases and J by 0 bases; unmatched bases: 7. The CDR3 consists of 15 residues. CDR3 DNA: TGTGCCACACGGGCTAGCGGGGTCTCCTACAATGAGCAGTTCTTC. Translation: CATRASGVSYNEQFF.

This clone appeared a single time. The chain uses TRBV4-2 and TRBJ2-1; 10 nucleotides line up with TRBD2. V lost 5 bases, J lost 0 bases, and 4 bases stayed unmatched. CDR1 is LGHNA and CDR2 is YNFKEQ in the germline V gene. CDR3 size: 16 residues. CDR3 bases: TGTGCCAGCAGCTTTAGCGGGAGGAGCTCCTACAATGAGCAGTTCTTC. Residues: CASSFSGRSSYNEQFF.

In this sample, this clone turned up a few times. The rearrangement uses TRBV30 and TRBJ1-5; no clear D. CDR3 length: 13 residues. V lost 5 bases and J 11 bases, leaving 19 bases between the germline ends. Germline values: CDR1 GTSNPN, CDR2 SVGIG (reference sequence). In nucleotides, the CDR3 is TGTGCCTGGGGCCCCGGTGGAGTTGGAGCCCAGCATTTT. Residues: CAWGPGGVGAQHF.

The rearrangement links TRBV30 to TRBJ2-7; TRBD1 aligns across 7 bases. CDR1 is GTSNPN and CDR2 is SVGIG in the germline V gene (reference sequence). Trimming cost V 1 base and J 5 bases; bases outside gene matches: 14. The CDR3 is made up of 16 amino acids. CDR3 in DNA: TGTGCCTGGAGTGACCTTCGGACAGGACCAAGGAACGAGCAGTACTTC. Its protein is CAWSDLRTGPRNEQYF.

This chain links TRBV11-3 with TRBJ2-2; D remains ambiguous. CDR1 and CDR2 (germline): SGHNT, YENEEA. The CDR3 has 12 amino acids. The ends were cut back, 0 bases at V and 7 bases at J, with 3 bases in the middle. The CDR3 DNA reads TGTGCCAGCAGCTTAGAGTACGGGGAGCTGTTTTTT. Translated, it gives CASSLEYGELFF.

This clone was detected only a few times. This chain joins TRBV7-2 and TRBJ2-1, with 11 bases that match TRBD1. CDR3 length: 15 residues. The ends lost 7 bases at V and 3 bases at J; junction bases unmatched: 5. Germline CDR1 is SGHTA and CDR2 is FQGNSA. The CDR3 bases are TGTGCCAGCACAGGACAGGGGGCCCTCTACAATGAGCAGTTCTTC. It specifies CASTGQGALYNEQFF.